A selection of T cell receptor beta chains follows, all from one sample in a study of Ad26.COV2.S vaccination and SARS-CoV-2 variants. The method was immunoSEQ multiplex PCR; TCRdb's version includes in-frame clones alone and lacks a portion of them. The table has a few hundred thousand clones, roughly 88% seen once. Sequences were derived from peripheral blood, sampled in a trial of Ad26.COV2.S vaccine versus placebo. All receptors come from a person aged 18-65 years who received the Ad26.COV2.S COVID-19 vaccine or a placebo. Each CDR3 is given with its conserved first and last residue. The D gene is left open where the match is weak. Some rows have no size entry. The others give once, few or many, or a class for an expanded clone.

NA,15,TRBV6-5,NA,TRBJ2-6,CASSRPASGANVLTF,TGTGCCAGCAGTCGACCGGCCTCTGGGGCCAACGTCCTGACTTTC
NA,14,TRBV5-1,NA,TRBJ2-3,CASSLAGEEDTQYF,TGCGCCAGCAGCTTGGCGGGAGAGGAGGATACGCAGTATTTT
few,13,TRBV15,NA,TRBJ1-6,CATQGGLNSPLHF,TGTGCCACCCAGGGCGGACTTAATTCACCCCTCCACTTT
few,17,TRBV7-9,TRBD2,TRBJ2-7,CASSSHSGGGTVYEQYF,TGTGCCAGCAGCTCCCACAGTGGGGGGGGGACGGTCTACGAGCAGTACTTC
NA,17,TRBV4-3,NA,TRBJ1-5,CASSQDWSGSQNQPQHF,TGCGCCAGCAGCCAAGATTGGTCGGGGAGTCAAAATCAGCCCCAGCATTTT
NA,12,TRBV12-3/TRBV12-4,NA,TRBJ1-1,CASGRMNTEAFF,TGTGCCAGCGGTCGGATGAACACTGAAGCTTTCTTT
NA,15,TRBV6-6,NA,TRBJ2-2,CASSYRGLGTGELFF,TGTGCCAGCAGTTACAGGGGACTCGGCACCGGGGAGCTGTTTTTT
NA,14,TRBV7-2,TRBD2,TRBJ2-7,CASSQTSGGFEQYF,TGTGCCAGCAGCCAGACTAGCGGGGGGTTCGAGCAGTACTTC
NA,14,TRBV28,NA,TRBJ1-2,CASSLRGGYYGYTF,TGTGCCAGCAGTTTGCGGGGGGGATACTATGGCTACACCTTC
NA,16,TRBV4-1,NA,TRBJ2-6,CASSQIRASGANVLTF,TGCGCCAGCAGCCAAATTCGGGCATCTGGGGCCAACGTCCTGACTTTC
NA,16,TRBV30,NA,TRBJ1-4,CAWSVQGILVSEKLFF,TGTGCCTGGAGTGTACAAGGGATCCTCGTCAGTGAAAAACTGTTTTTT
NA,13,TRBV7-2,NA,TRBJ2-7,CASSFTNTWEQYF,TGTGCCAGCAGTTTTACGAACACATGGGAGCAGTACTTC
NA,14,TRBV10-3,NA,TRBJ2-7,CAISEKGLDYEQYF,TGTGCCATCAGTGAGAAAGGGTTGGACTACGAGCAGTACTTC
few,13,TRBV7-9,NA,TRBJ1-1,CASSLTVNTEAFF,TGTGCCAGCAGCTTGACGGTGAACACTGAAGCTTTCTTT
NA,12,TRBV6-5,NA,TRBJ2-2,CASSYVDGELFF,TGTGCCAGCAGTTACGTGGACGGGGAGCTGTTTTTT
NA,13,TRBV5-1,NA,TRBJ1-1,CASSFEPTTEAFF,TGCGCCAGCAGCTTCGAACCTACCACTGAAGCTTTCTTT
NA,13,TRBV21-1,NA,TRBJ1-6,CASSPSYNSPLHF,TGTGCCAGCAGCCCCTCCTATAATTCACCCCTCCACTTT
NA,12,TRBV3-1/TRBV3-2,NA,TRBJ2-7,CASPGHIYEQYF,TGTGCCAGCCCGGGACACATCTACGAGCAGTACTTC
NA,14,TRBV30,TRBD1,TRBJ1-4,CAWSVLTGEEKLFF,TGTGCCTGGAGTGTACTTACAGGGGAGGAAAAACTGTTTTTT
NA,15,TRBV6-2/TRBV6-3,NA,TRBJ2-7,CASSYPTGGTYEQYF,TGTGCCAGCAGTTACCCAACGGGGGGCACCTACGAGCAGTACTTC
NA,17,TRBV24-1,TRBD2,TRBJ2-7,CATSDGTSGVYSYEQYF,TGTGCCACCAGTGATGGGACTAGCGGGGTCTACTCCTACGAGCAGTACTTC
NA,16,TRBV30,TRBD2,TRBJ2-3,CAWSPRLAGGSDTQYF,TGTGCCTGGAGTCCAAGACTAGCGGGGGGGTCAGATACGCAGTATTTT
NA,15,TRBV3-1/TRBV3-2,TRBD2,TRBJ2-5,CASSPPSSGGETQYF,TGTGCCAGCAGCCCCCCCTCGAGCGGGGGGGAGACCCAGTACTTC